The 22 T cell receptor beta chains in this list originate from one sample, sequenced in a study of Graves' ophthalmopathy and Graves' hyperthyroidism. Amplifying from RNA transcripts, the study obtained TCR beta CDR3 regions. Investigators did first-round RT-PCR with HTBI primers, then second-round multiplex PCR. One entry per CDR3 protein, called by TCRdb with MiXCR from the multiplex PCR reads. This sample has roughly 400,000 distinct CDR3 sequences; approximately 18% occur once, and the top ten carry 2% to 3%. Source material: peripheral blood. The source is an adult woman with stable Graves' hyperthyroidism.

This clonotype was seen repeatedly, ten times or more. Written as DNA, the CDR3 is TGCGCCAGCAGCCAAGATAAAGAAGCTTTCTTT. Protein product: CASSQDKEAFF. The gene calls are TRBV4-1 and TRBJ1-1; D ambiguous. The V gene's germline CDR1 is MGHRA and CDR2 YSYEKL. The CDR3 totals 11 residues. V was shortened by 0 bases and J by 8 bases, with 4 bases between the two germline ends.

The CDR3 reads CASMAGTGVSYEQYF. CDR3 nucleotide sequence: TGTGCCAGCATGGCCGGGACAGGGGTGAGCTACGAGCAGTACTTC. The chain couples TRBV6-2 or TRBV6-3 to TRBJ2-7, with 10 positions matching TRBD1. Germline V CDR1 and CDR2: MNHEY, SVGEGT. The CDR3 contains 15 residues. Losses at the gene ends were 7 bases for V and 3 bases for J; bases not matched to a gene: 9.

This clonotype was seen a few times. The junction shows a germline mismatch at one end, possibly a read error. The chain couples TRBV6-1 to TRBJ2-7; D may be TRBD1 (5 bases). This CDR3 spans 13 amino acids. Germline CDR1 and CDR2: MNHNS and SASEGT. CDR3 region: CASSEVGAYDQYF. CDR3 nucleotide sequence: TGTGCCAGCAGTGAAGTAGGGGCCTACGATCAGTACTTC.

This clonotype was recorded many times. The chain employs TRBV12-5 and TRBJ1-1; tentative D call: TRBD1 (5 bases). The V end lost 6 bases, the J end lost 5 bases, and 25 bases lay between the germline ends. CDR1 and CDR2 (germline): LGHNT, FRNRAP. The CDR3 has 17 residues. CDR3 DNA: TGTGCTAGTGGGCCCTTTGGGGGGAACGTTTGGAGTACTGAAGCTTTCTTT. Translation gives CASGPFGGNVWSTEAFF. Full variable domain (outside the CDR3, taken from reference TRBV12-5 and TRBJ1-1): DARVTQTPRHKVTEMGQEVTMRCQPILGHNTVFWYRQTMMQGLELLAYFRNRAPLDDSGMPKDRFSAEMPDATLATLKIQPSEPRDSAVYFCASGPFGGNVWSTEAFFGQGTRLTVV.

This clonotype was picked up a small number of times. The chain carries TRBV24-1 and TRBJ2-2; D is uncertain. This CDR3 is built from 15 residues. CDR1 is KGHDR, CDR2 SFDVKD, per germline. The germline V and J ends were trimmed by 0 bases and 2 bases, with 6 bases remaining between them. Here the CDR3 DNA reads TGTGCCACCAGTGATTTGGGTTTTAACACCGGGGAGCTGTTTTTT. The encoded protein is CATSDLGFNTGELFF.

This clonotype was found many times. The CDR3 region is CASASGLGDGEQYF. For the CDR3, the DNA is TGTGCTAGTGCCTCCGGACTAGGGGATGGCGAGCAGTACTTC. The rearrangement joins TRBV12-5 to TRBJ2-7; TRBD2 aligns across 7 bases. Germline V gene sequence: CDR1 LGHNT, CDR2 FRNRAP. The CDR3 totals 14 residues. After removal of 7 bases from V and 6 bases from J, the junction contained 12 bases not matched to a gene.

This clonotype has at least ten counts. This chain joins TRBV7-2 and TRBJ2-5; no clear D. The CDR3 length is 14 residues. V was cut by 1 base and J by 1 base, with 7 bases left in between. Germline-derived CDR1 and CDR2 are SGHTA and FQGNSA. CDR3 coding DNA: TGTGCCAGCAGCTTAGTCGTCAGCCAAGAGACCCAGTACTTC. It yields the protein CASSLVVSQETQYF.

With regard to this clonotype: With a much larger clone just one base away, this may be a read error. The chain couples TRBV7-2 to TRBJ1-1, with D maybe TRBD1 (5 bases). The ends were cut back, 5 bases at V and 7 bases at J, with 14 bases in the middle. Germline CDR1 reads SGHTA; CDR2 reads FQGNSA. The CDR3 has 13 amino acids. The CDR3, as DNA: TGTGCCAGCAGCACGGACGGGGCAAATGAAGCTTTCTTT. It translates to CASSTDGANEAFF.

This clonotype occurred many times. The genes are TRBV9 and TRBJ1-2; TRBD1 might be the D (6 bases). The CDR3 consists of 15 residues. Deletions cut 0 bases from V and 3 bases from J, with 12 bases between. Looked up from germline, CDR1 is SGDLS and CDR2 is YYNGEE. The CDR3 sequence is CASSVVGAGDYGYTF. The CDR3 nucleotides read TGTGCCAGCAGCGTAGTGGGGGCAGGGGACTATGGCTACACCTTC.

This clonotype turned up a few times. V and J are TRBV9 and TRBJ2-7, with 16 bases that match TRBD2. V shed 3 bases, J shed 5 bases, and the junction held 2 bases outside the gene matches. CDR1 is SGDLS and CDR2 is YYNGEE in the germline V gene. The CDR3 is 15 residues long. The CDR3 region is CASSEGTSGRDEQYF. CDR3 nucleotides: TGTGCCAGCAGCGAGGGGACTAGCGGGAGGGACGAGCAGTACTTC.

This clonotype was observed at least ten times. V is TRBV15 and J is TRBJ1-2; D is unclear. This CDR3 spans 15 amino acids. Germline lookup yields CDR1 LNHNV and CDR2 YYDKDF (reference sequence). V shed 0 bases and J shed 1 base, with 9 bases lying between them. The CDR3: CATSREGWGNYGYTF. The CDR3 DNA reads as TGTGCCACCAGCAGAGAGGGATGGGGTAACTATGGCTACACCTTC.

This clonotype showed up many times. This chain uses TRBV4-2 with TRBJ2-2; D is unclear. Germline assignment: CDR1 LGHNA and CDR2 YNFKEQ. Trimming removed 0 bases at V and 9 bases at J, with 8 bases between. The CDR3 runs to 13 residues. CDR3 sequence: CASSQDTLRELFF. The CDR3 DNA is TGTGCCAGCAGCCAAGATACGCTCCGGGAGCTGTTTTTT.

This clonotype occurred many times. V usage is TRBV5-1 and J usage is TRBJ2-7; possibly TRBD2 for D (5 bases). This CDR3 comprises 19 residues. Germline CDR1 reads SGHRS; CDR2 reads YFSETQ. V was clipped by 1 base and J by 2 bases, with 25 bases between them. The CDR3 DNA reads TGCGCCAGCAGCTTGCGGGGTTCGGTAGCGCAAGTGAAGCCCTACGAGCAGTACTTC. It encodes CASSLRGSVAQVKPYEQYF.

Regarding this clonotype: A read error is possible here, since a much larger clone lies one base away. The chain has TRBV15 and TRBJ1-1; D is uncertain. CDR3 length: 14 amino acids. Germline CDR1 is LNHNV and CDR2 is YYDKDF (reference sequence). CDR3 amino acids: CATSRDLMGAEDFF. The CDR3 DNA follows: TGTGCCACCAGCAGAGATCTAATGGGAGCTGAAGATTTCTTT.

This clonotype was found many times. The J gene is TRBJ2-7, the V gene TRBV7-8; TRBD1 aligns across 10 bases. Germline V gene lookup returns CDR1 SGHVS and CDR2 FQNEAQ. The CDR3 extends over 16 amino acids. Trimming took 5 bases from V and 5 from J; bases not matched to a gene: 12. The CDR3 reads CASSRPLGQGSHEQYF. CDR3 sequence (DNA): TGTGCCAGCAGCCGTCCTTTGGGACAGGGGTCCCACGAGCAGTACTTC.

This clonotype was observed many times. The chain combines TRBV20-1 with TRBJ1-2, with D maybe TRBD1 (6 bases). V was shortened by 4 bases and J by 4 bases, with 13 bases between the two germline ends. Germline loops: CDR1 DFQATT, CDR2 SNEGSKA (reference sequence). This CDR3 contains 13 residues. CDR3: CSATTGSSYGYTF. Written as DNA, the CDR3 is TGCAGTGCTACCACAGGGTCGAGCTATGGCTACACCTTC.

The table lists this clonotype with many counts. V and J are TRBV12-5 and TRBJ1-5; D unclear. The ends were cut back, 7 bases at V and 7 bases at J, with 11 bases in the middle. Germline V gene sequence: CDR1 LGHNT, CDR2 FRNRAP. The CDR3 covers 12 residues. CDR3 nucleotides: TGTGCTAGTGCTTCAGGATCCCAGCCCCAGCATTTT. Translation: CASASGSQPQHF.

This clonotype was detected only a few times. The rearrangement joins TRBV10-3 to TRBJ2-7; D not certain. Germline V gene lookup returns CDR1 ENHRY and CDR2 SYGVKD. The CDR3 contains 18 residues. Trimming left V 6 bases short and J 0 bases short, with 24 bases between. As DNA, the CDR3 is TGTGCCATCAGACCCAAAGAAGGCGCAGGAGAGCGCTCCTACGAGCAGTACTTC. Translating gives CAIRPKEGAGERSYEQYF.

The chain combines TRBV6-1 with TRBJ2-2; no clear D gene. The germline CDR1 and CDR2 sequences are MNHNS and SASEGT. The CDR3 sequence is 12 residues long. V lost 6 bases and J lost 6, with 8 bases in between. The CDR3 bases are TGTGCCAGCAGCCAGTCTGCCGGGGAGCTGTTTTTT. The encoded protein is CASSQSAGELFF.

In regard to this clonotype: With a much larger clone just one base away, this may be a read error. This chain connects TRBV5-1 to TRBJ2-7; either TRBD1 or TRBD2 may supply D (5 bases each). The germline gives CDR1 SGHRS, CDR2 YFSETQ. The CDR3 covers 14 residues. CDR3 in amino acids: CAISLGDGTYEQYF. For the CDR3, the DNA is TGCGCCATCAGCTTGGGGGACGGTACCTACGAGCAGTACTTC.

This clonotype was seen a few times. V gene TRBV4-1 combines with J gene TRBJ1-5, with D uncertain. Germline V CDR1 and CDR2: MGHRA, YSYEKL. The CDR3 loop spans 14 amino acids. Trimming left V 3 bases short and J 7 bases short, with 13 bases between. The CDR3 coding sequence is TGCGCCAGCAGCCAGGTCGCGGGGTACCAGCCCCAGCATTTT. It specifies CASSQVAGYQPQHF.

This clonotype was recorded at least ten times. The rearrangement links TRBV6-1 to TRBJ1-5; TRBD1 might be the D (5 bases). Looked up from germline, CDR1 is MNHNS and CDR2 is SASEGT. The CDR3 runs to 15 residues. The V gene lost 1 base and the J gene lost 7 bases, with 14 bases spanning the gap. The CDR3 loop reads CASSEGGEAGQPQHF. The CDR3 DNA reads as TGTGCCAGCAGTGAAGGAGGGGAGGCGGGCCAGCCCCAGCATTTT.